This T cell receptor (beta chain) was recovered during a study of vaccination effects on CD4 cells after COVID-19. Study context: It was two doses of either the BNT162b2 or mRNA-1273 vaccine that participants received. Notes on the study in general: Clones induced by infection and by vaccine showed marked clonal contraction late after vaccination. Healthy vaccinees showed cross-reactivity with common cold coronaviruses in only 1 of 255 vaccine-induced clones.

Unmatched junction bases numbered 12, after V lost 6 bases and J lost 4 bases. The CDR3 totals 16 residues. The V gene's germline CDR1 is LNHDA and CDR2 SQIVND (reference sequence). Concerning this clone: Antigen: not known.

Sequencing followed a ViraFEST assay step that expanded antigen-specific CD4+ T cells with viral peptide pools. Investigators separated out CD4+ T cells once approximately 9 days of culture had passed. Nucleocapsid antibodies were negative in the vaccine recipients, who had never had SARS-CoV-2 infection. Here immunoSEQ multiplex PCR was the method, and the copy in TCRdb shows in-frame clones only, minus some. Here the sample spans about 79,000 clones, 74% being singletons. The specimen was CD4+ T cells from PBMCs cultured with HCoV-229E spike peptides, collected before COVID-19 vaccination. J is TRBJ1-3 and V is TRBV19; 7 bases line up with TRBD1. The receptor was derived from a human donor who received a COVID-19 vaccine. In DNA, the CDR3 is TGTGCCAGTAGGATACCGGGACAGACTTCAGGAAACACCATATATTTT. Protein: CASRIPGQTSGNTIYF.